Sequencing of this TCR beta chain was carried out in a study of cytomegalovirus exposure and HLA in healthy donors. Study at large: The 120 validation repertoires and the approximately 630 first-cohort repertoires shared a platform, a later analysis reported.

Findings and limits, study-wide: The tendency of first-cohort TCR clusters to co-occur in the roughly 130 validation repertoires was the finding of a later analysis. For cytomegalovirus status, the classifier reportedly gave diagnoses with high specificity and sensitivity.

The repertoire was sequenced with immunoSEQ multiplex PCR; TCRdb's copy has only in-frame clones and lacks some. The top ten clones hold around 3.1% of a sample with some 250,000 clones, roughly 87% of them seen once. CDR1 is SQVTM, CDR2 ANQGSEA, per germline. The germline V and J ends were trimmed by 4 bases and 7 bases, with 16 bases remaining between them. This CDR3 spans 14 amino acids. This clone was seen more than once but under ten times. What it binds is not known. The clonotype comes from a young woman in good health and CMV-seronegative. The V gene is TRBV29-1, the J gene TRBJ2-2, with a weak D call TRBD2 (5 bases). The specimen sequenced was PBMCs. The CDR3 nucleotides read TGCAGCGTTGCTGGACTGGGTCCCGGCGGGGAGCTGTTTTTT. Translating it yields CSVAGLGPGGELFF.